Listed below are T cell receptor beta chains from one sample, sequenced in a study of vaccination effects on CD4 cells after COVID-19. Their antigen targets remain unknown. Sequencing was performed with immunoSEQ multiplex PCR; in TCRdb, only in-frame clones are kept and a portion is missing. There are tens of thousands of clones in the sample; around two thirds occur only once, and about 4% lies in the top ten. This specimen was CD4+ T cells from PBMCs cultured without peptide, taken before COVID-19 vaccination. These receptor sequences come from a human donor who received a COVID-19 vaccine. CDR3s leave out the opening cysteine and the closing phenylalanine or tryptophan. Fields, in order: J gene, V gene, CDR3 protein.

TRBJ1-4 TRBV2 ASRGDVKLF
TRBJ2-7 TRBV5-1 ASSLDRGTSYEQY
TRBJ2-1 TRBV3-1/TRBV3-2 ASNQRERNEQF
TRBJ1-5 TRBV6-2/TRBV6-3 ASSYSSFKQPQH
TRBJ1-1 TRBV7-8 ASSRQVNTEAF
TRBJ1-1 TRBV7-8 ASSVGQAGEAF
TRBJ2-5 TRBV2 ASSVQGQETQY
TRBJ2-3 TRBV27 ASRRLAGGADTQY
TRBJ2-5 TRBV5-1 ASSPTLPGTQY
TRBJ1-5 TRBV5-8 ASSVVSGNQPQH
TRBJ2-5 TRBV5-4 ASSLVGSSGGETQY
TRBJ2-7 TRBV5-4 ASSLGQGLSYEQY
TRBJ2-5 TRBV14 ASSQIVGDSETQY
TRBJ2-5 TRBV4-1 ASSHQGAETQY
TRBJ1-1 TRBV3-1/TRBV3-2 ASSLDRYSDTEAF